This T cell receptor beta chain was sequenced for a study of cytomegalovirus exposure and HLA in healthy donors. Whole-study findings and limits: The classifier reportedly diagnosed cytomegalovirus status with high sensitivity and specificity. The study put 160 or so TCR beta chains on its list as cytomegalovirus-associated. In an earlier analysis, productive rearrangement rates for most beta V segments clustered near 87% or 30%. By HLA locus, TCR association rates varied in a later analysis, with DRB1 showing the most and HLA-C the fewest.

With V trimmed by 4 bases and J by 6 bases, 9 bases remained unmatched. The CDR3 spans 15 residues. Germline V CDR1 and CDR2: MNHNS, SASEGT. The PCR ran on 60 Vbeta and 13 Jbeta primers. Assay used: immunoSEQ multiplex PCR; TCRdb lists only in-frame clones, some missing. The sample has some 120,000 clones; roughly 80% are singletons. This clone appeared many times. Its antigen is not identified. The rearrangement uses TRBV6-1 and TRBJ2-3, with TRBD1 identical over 8 bases. This TCR was recovered from a man aged 30 to 45 in good health and CMV-seronegative. Input material: PBMCs. As DNA, the CDR3 is TGTGCCAGCAGTGGGGGACAGGCGGGACGGGATACGCAGTATTTT. This codes for CASSGGQAGRDTQYF.